This T cell receptor (beta chain) was sequenced for a study of cytomegalovirus exposure and HLA in healthy donors. General study findings and limits: Most sequenced TCRs were rare (though some public TCRs occurred in many donors).

The germline CDR1 and CDR2 sequences are SEHNR and FQNEAQ (reference sequence). V gave up 4 bases and J gave up 8 bases, with 6 bases separating them. The CDR3 runs to 11 residues. This PCR relied on a set of 60 Vbeta primers and 13 Jbeta primers. The method was immunoSEQ multiplex PCR; TCRdb's version includes in-frame clones alone and lacks a portion of them. The repertoire has 90,000 to 120,000 clones, approximately 66% of them found once; the top ten carry around 9.9%. This clone appeared a few times. The antigen is unknown. The specimen sequenced was PBMCs. V gene TRBV7-9 combines with J gene TRBJ2-1; D gene ambiguous. This receptor was obtained from a man aged 35 to 55 in good health and CMV-seropositive. The CDR3 protein is CASSSHYEQFF. For the CDR3, the DNA is TGTGCCAGCAGCTCCCATTATGAGCAGTTCTTC.